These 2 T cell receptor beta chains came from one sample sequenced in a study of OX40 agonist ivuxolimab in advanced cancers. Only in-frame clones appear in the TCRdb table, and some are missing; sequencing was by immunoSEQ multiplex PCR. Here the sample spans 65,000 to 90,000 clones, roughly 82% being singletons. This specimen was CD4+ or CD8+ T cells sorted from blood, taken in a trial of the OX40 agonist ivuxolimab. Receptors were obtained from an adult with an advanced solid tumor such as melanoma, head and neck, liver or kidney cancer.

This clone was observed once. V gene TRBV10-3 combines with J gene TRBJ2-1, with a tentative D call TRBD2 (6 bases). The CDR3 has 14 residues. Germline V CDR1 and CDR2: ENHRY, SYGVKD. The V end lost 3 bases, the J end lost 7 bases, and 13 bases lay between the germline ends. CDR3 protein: CAISDATSSNEQFF. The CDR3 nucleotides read TGTGCCATCAGTGACGCGACTAGTTCGAATGAGCAGTTCTTC.

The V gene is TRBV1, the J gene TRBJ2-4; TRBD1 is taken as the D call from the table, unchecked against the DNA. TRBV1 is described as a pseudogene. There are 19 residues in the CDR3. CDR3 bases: TGCACCAGCAGCCAAGATGAGTCAGGGGGAGACTTAGCCAAAAACATTCAGTACTTC. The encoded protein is CTSSQDESGGDLAKNIQYF.